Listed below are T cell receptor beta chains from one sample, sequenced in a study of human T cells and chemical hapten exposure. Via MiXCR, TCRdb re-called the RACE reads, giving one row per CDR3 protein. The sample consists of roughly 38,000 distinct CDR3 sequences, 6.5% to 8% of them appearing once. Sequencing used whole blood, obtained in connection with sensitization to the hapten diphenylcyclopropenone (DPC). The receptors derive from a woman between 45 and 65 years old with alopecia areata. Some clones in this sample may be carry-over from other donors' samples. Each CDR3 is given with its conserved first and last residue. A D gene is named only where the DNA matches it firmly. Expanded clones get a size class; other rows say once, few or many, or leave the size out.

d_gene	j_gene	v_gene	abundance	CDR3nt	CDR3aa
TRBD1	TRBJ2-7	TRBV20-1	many	TGCAGTGCTAGAGGGGACAGCCCCTACGAGCAGTACTTC	CSARGDSPYEQYF
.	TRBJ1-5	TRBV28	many	TGTGCCAGCAGTTTAGGTAGCTCCTGGCAGCCCCAGCATTTT	CASSLGSSWQPQHF
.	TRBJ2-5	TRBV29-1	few	TGCAGCGTTGAGAGGGCCCAAGAGACCCAGTACTTC	CSVERAQETQYF
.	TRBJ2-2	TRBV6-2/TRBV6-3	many	TGTGCCAGCAGTTATGTTTTGGGGAGCGGGGAGCTGTTTTTT	CASSYVLGSGELFF
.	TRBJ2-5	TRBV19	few	TGTGCCAGTAGTAATTGGCAGGGGCAAGAGACCCAGTACTTC	CASSNWQGQETQYF
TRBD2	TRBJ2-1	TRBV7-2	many	TGTGCCAGCAGCGCCGCTCCTAGCGGGAGGGCCGGGAATGAGCAGTTCTTC	CASSAAPSGRAGNEQFF
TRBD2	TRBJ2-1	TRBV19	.	TGTGCCAGTAGTCCCTTGGTGGGCGGGAGCTCCTACAATGAGCAGTTCTTC	CASSPLVGGSSYNEQFF
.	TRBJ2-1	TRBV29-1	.	TGCAGCGTTGGCGGCAATGAGCAGTTCTTC	CSVGGNEQFF
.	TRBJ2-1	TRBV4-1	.	TGCGCCAGCAGCCAAGCAGCGTACAATGAGCAGTTCTTC	CASSQAAYNEQFF
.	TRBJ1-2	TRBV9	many	TGTGCCAGCAGCGCGGCAGTAAGTTACGGCTATGGCTACACCTTC	CASSAAVSYGYGYTF
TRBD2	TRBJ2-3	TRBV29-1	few	TGCAGCGTTGCGCTTAGCGGGAGGGCAAAGGATACGCAGTATTTT	CSVALSGRAKDTQYF
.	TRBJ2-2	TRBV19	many	TGTGCCAGTAGTATGGGCCAGGGAAGATTCGGGGAGCTGTTTTTT	CASSMGQGRFGELFF
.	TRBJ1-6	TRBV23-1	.	TGCGCCAGCAGTCGCCGCTCACCCCTCCACTTT	CASSRRSPLHF
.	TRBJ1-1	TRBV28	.	TGTGCCAGCAGGCTGGTGAACACTGAAGCTTTCTTT	CASRLVNTEAFF
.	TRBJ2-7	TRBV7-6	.	TGTGCCAGCAGCTTAGGAGGGGGTGAGACCTACGAGCAGTACTTC	CASSLGGGETYEQYF
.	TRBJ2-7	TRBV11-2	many	TGTGCCAGCAGCTTAGAGGGGTACGAGCAGTACTTC	CASSLEGYEQYF
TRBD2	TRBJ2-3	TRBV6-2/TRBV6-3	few	TGTGCCAGCAGTGGAGCTAGCGGCGTTAGCACAGATACGCAGTATTTT	CASSGASGVSTDTQYF
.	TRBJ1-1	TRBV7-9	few	TGTGCCAGCAGCTTAACGTTAGGAGCTCAAGAAGCTTTCTTT	CASSLTLGAQEAFF
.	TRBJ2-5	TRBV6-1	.	TGTGCCACCCAGCCGTACCAAGAGACCCAGTACTTC	CATQPYQETQYF
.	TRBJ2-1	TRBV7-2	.	TGTGCCAGCAGCGCCCCGGAGGGGCAGTTCTTC	CASSAPEGQFF
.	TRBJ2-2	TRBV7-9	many	TGTGCCAGCAGCCACGAAAAAGTGGGGGCCGGGGAGCTGTTTTTT	CASSHEKVGAGELFF
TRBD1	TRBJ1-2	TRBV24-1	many	TGTGCCACCAGTGACGCTGACAGGGGGCCTGGCTACACCTTC	CATSDADRGPGYTF
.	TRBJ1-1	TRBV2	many	TGTGCCAGCACCGTAAATACTGAAGCTTTCTTT	CASTVNTEAFF
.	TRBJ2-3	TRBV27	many	TGTGCCAGCAGCCCCCCCACCGGGGGAGTGAGCACAGATACGCAGTATTTT	CASSPPTGGVSTDTQYF
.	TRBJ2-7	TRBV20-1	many	TGCAGTGCCAGTAATCCGGACACCTACGAGCAGTACTTC	CSASNPDTYEQYF
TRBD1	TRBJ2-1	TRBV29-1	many	TGCAGCTGTTCGGGGACAGGGTCGAGTGAGCAGTTCTTC	CSCSGTGSSEQFF
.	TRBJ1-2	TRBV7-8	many	TGTGCCAGCAGCTTGTTCTTCAGGGAGGCCTATGGCTACACCTTC	CASSLFFREAYGYTF
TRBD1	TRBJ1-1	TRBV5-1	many	TGCGCCAGCAGCCCTCGCGGAACAGGGGCCGAGGCTTTCTTT	CASSPRGTGAEAFF
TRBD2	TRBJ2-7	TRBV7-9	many	TGTGCCAGCAGCTTAGGGACTAGCCCTCACGAGCAGTACTTC	CASSLGTSPHEQYF
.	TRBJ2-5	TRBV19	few	TGTGCCAGTAGTATCGGCCCCCCCGGGGAGACCCAGTACTTC	CASSIGPPGETQYF
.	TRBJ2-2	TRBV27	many	TGTGCCAGCAGCCCGGGGGCAGGAGGCACCGGGGAGCTGTTTTTT	CASSPGAGGTGELFF
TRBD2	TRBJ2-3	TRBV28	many	TGTGCCAGCAGAGAACGCGGGAGACGGGCAGATACGCAGTATTTT	CASRERGRRADTQYF
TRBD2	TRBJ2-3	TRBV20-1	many	TGCAGTGCTAGAGATCGCGTTAGCGGGAGGTCCTTTTTT	CSARDRVSGRSFF
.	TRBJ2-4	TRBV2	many	TGTGCCAGCAGCGCCCTGGGACGAGGAGGGGAAAACATTCAGTACTTC	CASSALGRGGENIQYF
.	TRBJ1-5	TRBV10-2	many	TGCGCCAGCAGTGAGTCAGCGGGGACCGGCAATCAGCCCCAGCATTTT	CASSESAGTGNQPQHF
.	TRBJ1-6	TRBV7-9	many	TGTGCCAGCAGCCCCAGACTCAACCTGGATTCACCCCTCCACTTT	CASSPRLNLDSPLHF
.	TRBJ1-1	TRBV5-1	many	TGCGCCAGCAGCTTGGAGGGCGAACCCATGAACACTGAAGCTTTCTTT	CASSLEGEPMNTEAFF
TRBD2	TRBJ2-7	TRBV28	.	TGTGCCAGCAGTTCGCCGGCGGGAGACTGGTACGAGCAGTACTTC	CASSSPAGDWYEQYF
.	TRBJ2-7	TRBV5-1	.	TGCGCCAGCAGCTTGGCAGCCGCCAGTATCTACGAGCAGTACTTC	CASSLAAASIYEQYF
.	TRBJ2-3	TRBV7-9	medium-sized	TGTGCCAGCAGCTCCAGGAGACATAGCACAGATACGCAGTATTTT	CASSSRRHSTDTQYF
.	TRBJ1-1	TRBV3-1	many	TGTGCCAGCAGGCGGGGGAACACTGAAGCTTTCTTT	CASRRGNTEAFF
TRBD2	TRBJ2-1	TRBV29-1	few	TGCAGCGGAGCGGGGTCTGCGGGTAGATTGTTCTTC	CSGAGSAGRLFF
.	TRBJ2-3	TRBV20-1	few	TGCAGTGCTAGTGGCGGCCGACCAGATACGCAGTATTTT	CSASGGRPDTQYF
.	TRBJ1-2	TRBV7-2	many	TGTGCCAGCAGCCCCAGGTTTCAGGCGTCAGATGGCTACACCTTC	CASSPRFQASDGYTF
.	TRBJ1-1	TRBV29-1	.	TGCAGCTCCCGAGGGCCCTTGGGGGGGACTGAAGCTTTCTTT	CSSRGPLGGTEAFF
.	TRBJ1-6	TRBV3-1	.	TGTGCCAGCAGCTCGGGACAAAAGGATTCACCCCTCCACTTT	CASSSGQKDSPLHF
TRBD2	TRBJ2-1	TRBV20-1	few	TGCAGTGCTCTCCTAGCGGGAGGGAGGAATGAGCAGTTCTTC	CSALLAGGRNEQFF
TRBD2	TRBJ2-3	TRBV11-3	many	TGTGCCAGCAGCCCTGGACTAGCGGGAGGAGACGATACGCAGTATTTT	CASSPGLAGGDDTQYF
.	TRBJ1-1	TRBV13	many	TGTGCCAGCAGCTTAGGGGATATGGTCTCTGAAGCTTTCTTT	CASSLGDMVSEAFF
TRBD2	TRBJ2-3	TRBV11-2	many	TGTGCCAGCAGCTTATATGCGGGGAGGGGCACAGATACGCAGTATTTT	CASSLYAGRGTDTQYF
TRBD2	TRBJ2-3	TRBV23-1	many	TGCGCCAGCAGTCTCACGGCGTTTCCTAGCGGGAGTACCAATCGGACTAGCACAGATACGCAGTATTTT	CASSLTAFPSGSTNRTSTDTQYF
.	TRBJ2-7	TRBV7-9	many	TGTGCCAGCAGCTTAGTTCCAGGGACGCGCGAGCAGTACTTC	CASSLVPGTREQYF
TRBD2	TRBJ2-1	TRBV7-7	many	TGTGCTAGCAGTTCCGGGACTAGCGGGAGATACAATGAGCAGTTCTTC	CASSSGTSGRYNEQFF
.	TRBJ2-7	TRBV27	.	TGTGCCAGCAGAACGGGACTCGCCCCATACGAGCAGTACTTC	CASRTGLAPYEQYF
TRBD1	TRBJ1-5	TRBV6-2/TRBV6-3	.	TGTGCCAGCAGCGCAGGGACAGGGAAGGGCAATCAGCCCCAGCATTTT	CASSAGTGKGNQPQHF
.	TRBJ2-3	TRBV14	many	TGTGCCAGCAGCCAAGATCTCCTAGTGACAGGAGATACGCAGTATTTT	CASSQDLLVTGDTQYF
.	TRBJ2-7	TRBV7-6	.	TGTGCCAGCAGCTTAGCCGAGGACTACGAGCAGTACTTC	CASSLAEDYEQYF
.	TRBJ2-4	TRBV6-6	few	TGTGCCAGCAGGCAGGGAGGCAAAAACATTCAGTACTTC	CASRQGGKNIQYF
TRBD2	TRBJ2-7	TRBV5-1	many	TGCGCCAGCAGCTCCGGACTAGCGGGAGGGCCAAGGACCTACGAGCAGTACTTC	CASSSGLAGGPRTYEQYF